The 20 T cell receptor beta chains below all came from one sample that was sequenced in a study of blood T cell repertoires in COVID-19. Clones were read by immunoSEQ multiplex PCR, and TCRdb kept only the in-frame ones, dropping some. The data contain some 200,000 clones, around nine tenths of them singletons. Sequenced input: peripheral blood. The origin of the receptors is a man younger than 35 with active or convalescent COVID-19.

This clone was picked up a small number of times. V and J are TRBV5-1 and TRBJ1-1; D perhaps matches TRBD1 (5 bases). There are 15 residues in the CDR3. Trimming removed 0 bases at V and 5 bases at J, with 14 bases between. Germline values: CDR1 SGHRS, CDR2 YFSETQ. The CDR3 DNA reads as TGCGCCAGCAGCTTGGTTTTCCGGGGGAGGACTGAAGCTTTCTTT. The encoded protein is CASSLVFRGRTEAFF.

The CDR3 sequence is CAISPNKDRVGGYTF. The CDR3 nucleotides read TGTGCCATCAGTCCTAATAAAGACAGGGTTGGTGGCTACACCTTC. This chain connects TRBV10-3 to TRBJ1-2, with 7 bases that match TRBD1. Germline CDR1 is ENHRY and CDR2 is SYGVKD. This CDR3 is built from 15 residues. Trimming at V came to 5 bases and at J to 7 bases, leaving 13 bases not matched to a gene.

J is TRBJ2-1 and V is TRBV3-1 (or the pseudogene TRBV3-2); TRBD2 matches at 7 bases. J was trimmed by 2 bases and V by 3 bases; bases with no gene match: 4. Germline CDR1 is LGHDT and CDR2 is YNNKEL (reference sequence). The CDR3 is 15 amino acids. Written as DNA, the CDR3 is TGTGCCAGCAGCCAGCGGGGGAGGACCTACAATGAGCAGTTCTTC. Translation gives CASSQRGRTYNEQFF.

The chain has TRBV10-1 and TRBJ1-5; 8 bases line up with TRBD1. The germline V gene encodes CDR1 WNHNN and CDR2 SYGVQD (reference sequence). V was pared by 6 bases and J by 6 bases, with 4 bases of the junction left unmatched. The length of the CDR3 is 13 residues. CDR3 DNA: TGCGCCAGCAGCCCAGGGGGCGGTCAGCCCCAGCATTTT. The encoded protein is CASSPGGGQPQHF.

The chain combines TRBV7-9 with TRBJ1-5, with TRBD1 matching 8 bases. The CDR3 runs to 14 residues. CDR1 is SEHNR and CDR2 is FQNEAQ in the germline V gene (reference sequence). With 5 bases clipped from V and 3 bases from J, the junction kept 3 bases outside the gene matches. CDR3 region: CASSPQGANQPQHF. CDR3 sequence (DNA): TGTGCCAGCAGCCCCCAGGGGGCCAATCAGCCCCAGCATTTT.

The chain uses TRBV6-1 and TRBJ2-5; a weak D match, TRBD2 (7 bases). The germline V gene encodes CDR1 MNHNS and CDR2 SASEGT. The CDR3 is made up of 16 amino acids. V was pared by 0 bases and J by 5 bases, with 16 bases between. DNA for the CDR3: TGTGCCAGCAGTGAAGCGGGGGGGCCATTACGGGAGACCCAGTACTTC. Translated: CASSEAGGPLRETQYF.

To note about this clone: Other DNA variants within this sample encode the same CDR3. The chain joins TRBV7-2 to TRBJ1-5, with D uncertain. V was shortened by 5 bases and J by 4 bases, with 9 bases between the two germline ends. The germline V gene encodes CDR1 SGHTA and CDR2 FQGNSA. The CDR3 has 13 residues. CDR3 sequence (DNA): TGTGCCAGCAGCCTTAGAGGAAATCAGCCCCAGCATTTT. It is translated as CASSLRGNQPQHF.

The genes are TRBV5-1 and TRBJ1-5; D remains unclear. The CDR3 consists of 14 residues. Germline V gives CDR1 SGHRS, CDR2 YFSETQ. V was shortened by 8 bases and J by 5 bases, with 17 bases between the two germline ends. The CDR3 DNA sequence: TGCGCCAGAAGATGGTTGCAGAGGCATCAGCCCCAGCATTTT. Protein product: CARRWLQRHQPQHF.

This sequence joins TRBV7-8 and TRBJ1-1; possibly TRBD1 for D (5 bases). Germline-derived CDR1 and CDR2 are SGHVS and FQNEAQ. The V gene lost 5 bases and the J gene lost 6 bases, with 19 bases spanning the gap. CDR3 length: 15 residues. DNA of the CDR3: TGTGCCAGCAGCCATCCGGTGCAGGGTATATCTGAAGCTTTCTTT. This translates into CASSHPVQGISEAFF.

The genes are TRBV2 and TRBJ2-7; weak D call: TRBD1 (6 bases). Germline CDR1 reads SNHLY; CDR2 reads FYNNEI. The length of the CDR3 is 14 residues. V was clipped by 1 base and J by 3 bases, with 10 bases between them. CDR3 in DNA: TGTGCCAGCAGTGAAGGGGGGCGTTACTACGAGCAGTACGTC. As protein: CASSEGGRYYEQYV.

CDR3 amino acids: CASNRQASTEAFF. In DNA form, the CDR3 reads TGTGCCAGCAACCGACAGGCGAGCACTGAAGCTTTCTTT. This chain uses TRBV11-1 with TRBJ1-1, with D possibly TRBD1 on 6 matching bases. The CDR3 runs 13 residues. CDR1 is SGHAT and CDR2 is FQDESV in the germline V gene (reference sequence). V shed 7 bases and J shed 4 bases, with 13 bases lying between them.

The V and J genes are TRBV6-2 or TRBV6-3 and TRBJ2-3; 8 bases fit TRBD2. Germline CDR1 MNHEY, CDR2 SVGEGT. The CDR3 contains 15 residues. The V gene end was trimmed by 2 bases and the J gene end by 8 bases; junction bases not matched to a gene: 9. CDR3 nucleotides: TGTGCCAGCAGTTACGCCGGGACTAGTGGTCGTACGCAGTATTTT. The encoded protein is CASSYAGTSGRTQYF.

The chain has TRBV7-2 and TRBJ1-2; 7 bases are shared with TRBD1. Germline assignment: CDR1 SGHTA and CDR2 FQGNSA. The CDR3 sequence is 13 residues long. J was trimmed by 5 bases and V by 5 bases; bases with no gene match: 5. The CDR3 region is CASSPDRSYGYTF. In DNA form, the CDR3 reads TGTGCCAGCAGCCCGGACAGGTCTTATGGCTACACCTTC.

V and J are TRBV29-1 and TRBJ1-2; 7 bases agree with TRBD1. The germline gives CDR1 SQVTM, CDR2 ANQGSEA. V lost 7 bases to trimming and J lost 8 bases; unmatched junction nucleotides: 10. The CDR3 has 12 residues. Here the CDR3 reads CSGGGQTQGYTF. CDR3 sequence (DNA): TGCAGCGGTGGGGGACAGACTCAGGGCTACACCTTC. Full variable domain (rest looked up from reference TRBV29-1 and TRBJ1-2): SAVISQKPSRDICQRGTSLTIQCQVDSQVTMMFWYRQQPGQSLTLIATANQGSEATYESGFVIDKFPISRPNLTFSTLTVSNMSPEDSSIYLCSGGGQTQGYTFGSGTRLTVV.

J is TRBJ1-3 and V is TRBV10-3; perhaps TRBD1 as D (6 bases). Germline V gene lookup returns CDR1 ENHRY and CDR2 SYGVKD. V was shortened by 8 bases and J by 0 bases, with 8 bases between the two germline ends. The CDR3 has 13 residues. CDR3 in amino acids: CAIQGISGNTIYF. CDR3 nucleotide sequence: TGTGCCATCCAGGGGATCTCTGGAAACACCATATATTTT.

The V gene is TRBV5-1, the J gene TRBJ1-5; D is ambiguous. The CDR3 runs 13 residues. Germline V gene sequence: CDR1 SGHRS, CDR2 YFSETQ. V was cut by 0 bases and J by 4 bases, with 5 bases left in between. The CDR3 protein is CASSLAENQPQHF. CDR3 bases: TGCGCCAGCAGCTTGGCCGAGAATCAGCCCCAGCATTTT.

The chain links TRBV10-3 to TRBJ1-2, with TRBD1 matching 9 bases. Germline V gives CDR1 ENHRY, CDR2 SYGVKD. The CDR3 length is 12 residues. The V and J ends lost 7 bases and 5 bases, in that order; junction bases with no gene match: 2. As DNA, the CDR3 is TGTGCCATCACGGGACAGGGTTATGGCTACACCTTC. Protein sequence: CAITGQGYGYTF.

The chain joins TRBV6-6 to TRBJ2-5, with 11 bases fitting TRBD2. Germline V CDR1 and CDR2: MNHNY, SVGAGI (reference sequence). J was trimmed by 2 bases and V by 2 bases; bases with no gene match: 4. The CDR3 spans 16 residues. CDR3 loop: CASSYGTSGQQETQYF. For the CDR3, the DNA is TGTGCCAGCAGTTACGGGACTAGCGGCCAACAAGAGACCCAGTACTTC.

This sequence joins TRBV2 and TRBJ2-5; 9 bases align to TRBD2. Germline assignment: CDR1 SNHLY and CDR2 FYNNEI. The CDR3 runs to 15 residues. The trim removed 6 bases at V and 4 bases at J, leaving 9 bases unmatched. The CDR3 region is CASRSSGGWVETQYF. The CDR3 DNA reads TGTGCCAGCAGAAGTAGCGGGGGCTGGGTAGAGACCCAGTACTTC.

J is TRBJ2-7 and V is TRBV2; D is uncertain. Germline V gene sequence: CDR1 SNHLY, CDR2 FYNNEI. V lost 2 bases, J lost 2 bases, and 7 bases lay in between. The CDR3 spans 13 residues. This CDR3 is CASSEPFAYEQYV. CDR3 in DNA: TGTGCCAGCAGTGAACCGTTTGCCTACGAGCAGTACGTC.